Listed here is a single T cell receptor beta chain. Its matching antigen is unknown. The entry originates in a study of monozygotic twins with inflammatory bowel disease. The CDR3 runs to 13 residues. Germline-derived CDR1 and CDR2 are MDHEN and SYDVKM. Following a re-call of the 5' RACE reads, TCRdb has one entry per CDR3 protein and lacks DNA. The table for this sample gives approximately 400,000 distinct CDR3 sequences. General study points: IBD patients shared fewer clonotypes with others than healthy twins, especially with disease activity. Repertoires of patients may have been made more variable by differing immunosuppressive treatments.

Blood, 2 to 2.5 ml, was drawn per donor. The clonotype comes from a human donor with ulcerative colitis or Crohn's disease, or a healthy co-twin of an affected twin (not recorded which). The gene calls are TRBV28 and TRBJ1-1. The sample taken for sequencing was blood. The CDR3 loop reads CASSLLTVTEAFF.